These T cell receptor beta chains were read from a single sample in a study of molecular identifiers for immune sequencing clone quantification. TCRdb called the PCR reads again in MiXCR, with one record for every CDR3 protein. The sample yields more than 550,000 distinct CDR3 sequences, roughly 25% seen once. Sequenced material: naive CD8+ T cells from blood, with Jurkat cell RNA spiked in. The receptors shown here come from a human donor in good health. Some libraries in this study had Jurkat cell RNA spiked in. CDR3s include the opening cysteine and the closing phenylalanine or tryptophan. Each record gives: clone size, D gene, V gene, J gene, CDR3 DNA, CDR3 protein. D genes are given only for firm matches. Clone size is not always given. Where it is, it says once, few, many or a class for expanded clones.

clone_size: NA
d_call: TRBD2
v_call: TRBV7-9
j_call: TRBJ2-5
cdr3_nt: TGTGCCAGCAGCTACCCCCAGCGGGAGATTGGAGAGACCCAGTACTTC
cdr3_aa: CASSYPQREIGETQYF

clone_size: few
d_call: TRBD1
v_call: TRBV9
j_call: TRBJ1-1
cdr3_nt: TGTGCCAGCAGCGCCTCGACAGGGATGAACACTGAAGCTTTCTTT
cdr3_aa: CASSASTGMNTEAFF

clone_size: NA
d_call: NA
v_call: TRBV6-5
j_call: TRBJ1-1
cdr3_nt: TGTGCCAGCAGCCCCGGACGGGGCACTGAAGCTTTCTTT
cdr3_aa: CASSPGRGTEAFF

clone_size: many
d_call: NA
v_call: TRBV5-6
j_call: TRBJ1-5
cdr3_nt: TGTGCCAGCAACACAGCCTTCCAGCCCCAGCATTTT
cdr3_aa: CASNTAFQPQHF

clone_size: NA
d_call: NA
v_call: TRBV5-1
j_call: TRBJ2-1
cdr3_nt: TGCGCCAGCAGCTTGGAACCGGGTACGACATACAATGAGCAGTTCTTC
cdr3_aa: CASSLEPGTTYNEQFF

clone_size: NA
d_call: NA
v_call: TRBV3-1
j_call: TRBJ2-5
cdr3_nt: TGTGCCAGCAGCCAAGTGCTTTCTATGGAGACCCAGTACTTC
cdr3_aa: CASSQVLSMETQYF

clone_size: NA
d_call: NA
v_call: TRBV7-9
j_call: TRBJ2-1
cdr3_nt: TGTGCCACCCGGGACTTTAACAATGAGCAGTTCTTC
cdr3_aa: CATRDFNNEQFF

clone_size: few
d_call: TRBD1
v_call: TRBV27
j_call: TRBJ1-4
cdr3_nt: TGTGCCAGCCGATCCTCGAAATACAGGGGGCCAGATGAAAAACTGTTTTTT
cdr3_aa: CASRSSKYRGPDEKLFF

clone_size: many
d_call: NA
v_call: TRBV4-3
j_call: TRBJ2-6
cdr3_nt: TGCGCCAGCAGCCCAACAGACAGTCTAGGGGCCAACGTCCTGACTTTC
cdr3_aa: CASSPTDSLGANVLTF

clone_size: few
d_call: TRBD1
v_call: TRBV12-3/TRBV12-4
j_call: TRBJ2-7
cdr3_nt: TGTGCCAGCACATTAACAGGGGTCTACGAGCAGTACTTC
cdr3_aa: CASTLTGVYEQYF

clone_size: many
d_call: NA
v_call: TRBV7-3
j_call: TRBJ1-5
cdr3_nt: TGTGCCAGCAGCTTAACGTCGACCGAAGCTGTAATTTGTCAGCCCCAGCATTTT
cdr3_aa: CASSLTSTEAVICQPQHF

clone_size: many
d_call: NA
v_call: TRBV29-1
j_call: TRBJ2-7
cdr3_nt: TGCAGCGTTGTCCTGGGTCAGTGGGAGCAGTACTTC
cdr3_aa: CSVVLGQWEQYF

clone_size: few
d_call: NA
v_call: TRBV13
j_call: TRBJ2-7
cdr3_nt: TGTGCCAGCAGCTTAGAGCGGAAATTATCCTACGAGCAGTACTTC
cdr3_aa: CASSLERKLSYEQYF

clone_size: few
d_call: NA
v_call: TRBV13
j_call: TRBJ2-7
cdr3_nt: TGTGCCAGCAGCGCGGGACGGAACTCCTACGAGCAGTACTTC
cdr3_aa: CASSAGRNSYEQYF

clone_size: many
d_call: TRBD1
v_call: TRBV7-2
j_call: TRBJ2-3
cdr3_nt: TGTGCCAGCAGCTCCCGGGGGGACAGGGCACCAGATACGCAGTATTTT
cdr3_aa: CASSSRGDRAPDTQYF

clone_size: many
d_call: NA
v_call: TRBV28
j_call: TRBJ2-4
cdr3_nt: TGTGCCAGCAGCCCCAGGACTAATCTAGCCAAAAACATTCAGTACTTC
cdr3_aa: CASSPRTNLAKNIQYF

clone_size: many
d_call: TRBD1
v_call: TRBV4-3
j_call: TRBJ1-2
cdr3_nt: TGCGCCAGCAGCCAAGGGCGGACAGGGAACTATGGCTACACCTTC
cdr3_aa: CASSQGRTGNYGYTF

clone_size: many
d_call: NA
v_call: TRBV19
j_call: TRBJ1-5
cdr3_nt: TGTGCCAGTGGCTCAGGTGTTTTTCAGCCCCAGCATTTT
cdr3_aa: CASGSGVFQPQHF

clone_size: many
d_call: TRBD1
v_call: TRBV7-9
j_call: TRBJ2-7
cdr3_nt: TGTGCCAGCAGCCCCTCCGGGACAGCCATCTACGAGCAGTACTTC
cdr3_aa: CASSPSGTAIYEQYF

clone_size: NA
d_call: NA
v_call: TRBV19
j_call: TRBJ2-2
cdr3_nt: TGTGCCAGTAGTATAGACCTACCCGCGGCGGTCATGGATAGCACCGGGGAGCTGTTTTTT
cdr3_aa: CASSIDLPAAVMDSTGELFF

clone_size: NA
d_call: TRBD1
v_call: TRBV11-3
j_call: TRBJ2-1
cdr3_nt: TGTGCCAGCAGCTTAGGACAGGGGGCAAGCAATGAGCAGCTCTTC
cdr3_aa: CASSLGQGASNEQLF

clone_size: few
d_call: TRBD2
v_call: TRBV5-3
j_call: TRBJ2-5
cdr3_nt: TGTGCCAGCAGCTTGGCAGCAGCGGGAGCCCAAGAGACCCAGTACTTC
cdr3_aa: CASSLAAAGAQETQYF

clone_size: NA
d_call: TRBD1
v_call: TRBV6-5
j_call: TRBJ2-3
cdr3_nt: TGTGCCAGCAGGGACAGGGAGGTTGCTACGCAGTATTTT
cdr3_aa: CASRDREVATQYF

clone_size: many
d_call: NA
v_call: TRBV7-9
j_call: TRBJ1-6
cdr3_nt: TGTGCCAGCAGCTTGGTACTACAGAATAATTCACCCCTCCACTTT
cdr3_aa: CASSLVLQNNSPLHF

clone_size: once
d_call: TRBD2
v_call: TRBV7-2
j_call: TRBJ2-7
cdr3_nt: TGTGCCTGCAGCTTAGGACTAGCAGATTACGAGCAGTACTTC
cdr3_aa: CACSLGLADYEQYF

clone_size: few
d_call: NA
v_call: TRBV27
j_call: TRBJ1-3
cdr3_nt: TGTGCCAGCAGTCCCGGGTCAACCTCTGGAAACACCATATATTTT
cdr3_aa: CASSPGSTSGNTIYF

clone_size: few
d_call: NA
v_call: TRBV7-9
j_call: TRBJ1-4
cdr3_nt: TGTGCCAGCAGCGACTCACGACGGGTCCGCTCTGAAAAACTGTTTTTT
cdr3_aa: CASSDSRRVRSEKLFF

clone_size: few
d_call: NA
v_call: TRBV30
j_call: TRBJ2-7
cdr3_nt: TGTGCCTGGAGTCCCCTGGCGGGACTCTACGAGCAGTACTTC
cdr3_aa: CAWSPLAGLYEQYF

clone_size: NA
d_call: NA
v_call: TRBV4-1
j_call: TRBJ2-5
cdr3_nt: TGCGCCAGCAGCCAAGAACGATTCGGGGTAGGGGAGACCCAGTACTTC
cdr3_aa: CASSQERFGVGETQYF

clone_size: NA
d_call: NA
v_call: TRBV29-1
j_call: TRBJ2-7
cdr3_nt: TGCAGCGTTGGAGATTGGGGGGAGACGACCTACGAGCAGTACTTC
cdr3_aa: CSVGDWGETTYEQYF

clone_size: few
d_call: NA
v_call: TRBV7-9
j_call: TRBJ2-7
cdr3_nt: TGTGCCAGCAGCCGGATTCTTCCGAGTAGAGGCTACGAGCAGTACTTC
cdr3_aa: CASSRILPSRGYEQYF

clone_size: NA
d_call: NA
v_call: TRBV21-1
j_call: TRBJ1-5
cdr3_nt: TGTGCCAGCAGTCGCGAGGAGGGGGACAATCAGCCCCAGCATTTT
cdr3_aa: CASSREEGDNQPQHF

clone_size: few
d_call: TRBD1
v_call: TRBV27
j_call: TRBJ1-1
cdr3_nt: TGTGCCAGCAGTCTACAGGGGGGGGGGTTTAGTGAAGCTTTCTTT
cdr3_aa: CASSLQGGGFSEAFF

clone_size: NA
d_call: NA
v_call: TRBV7-9
j_call: TRBJ2-6
cdr3_nt: TGTGCCAGCAGCTCAGACTGGGGCTCTGGGGCCAACGTCCTGACTTTC
cdr3_aa: CASSSDWGSGANVLTF

clone_size: NA
d_call: NA
v_call: TRBV6-2/TRBV6-3
j_call: TRBJ2-1
cdr3_nt: TGTGCCAGCAGTTATATCCCGGGGGCCCGGGATGAGCAGTTCTTC
cdr3_aa: CASSYIPGARDEQFF

clone_size: many
d_call: NA
v_call: TRBV5-4
j_call: TRBJ1-4
cdr3_nt: TGTGCCAGCAGCATCCATGGACAACCAACAAATGAAAAACTGTTTTTT
cdr3_aa: CASSIHGQPTNEKLFF

clone_size: few
d_call: TRBD1
v_call: TRBV9
j_call: TRBJ2-3
cdr3_nt: TGTGCCAGCAGCTCCACCCGGGACAGCGATACGCAGTATTTT
cdr3_aa: CASSSTRDSDTQYF

clone_size: NA
d_call: NA
v_call: TRBV6-2/TRBV6-3
j_call: TRBJ1-1
cdr3_nt: TGTGCCAGCAGTTACCCAAGAGTTACAGGGATTTTGAACACTGAAGCTTTCTTT
cdr3_aa: CASSYPRVTGILNTEAFF

clone_size: NA
d_call: NA
v_call: TRBV18
j_call: TRBJ1-1
cdr3_nt: TGTGCCAGCTCACCTAGGGGAGGGGCCATGACCACTGAAGCTTTCTTT
cdr3_aa: CASSPRGGAMTTEAFF

clone_size: few
d_call: NA
v_call: TRBV20-1
j_call: TRBJ2-3
cdr3_nt: TGCAGTGCTAGTTGGGCTAGCACAGATACGCAGTATTTT
cdr3_aa: CSASWASTDTQYF

clone_size: NA
d_call: TRBD1
v_call: TRBV3-1
j_call: TRBJ2-1
cdr3_nt: TGTGCCAGCAGCCATGGACAGGGGGTTAACAATGAGCAGTTCTTC
cdr3_aa: CASSHGQGVNNEQFF

clone_size: NA
d_call: NA
v_call: TRBV7-9
j_call: TRBJ2-2
cdr3_nt: TGTGCCAGCGGCGCAGGGGTTACCGGGGAGCTGTTTTTT
cdr3_aa: CASGAGVTGELFF

clone_size: many
d_call: NA
v_call: TRBV28
j_call: TRBJ2-3
cdr3_nt: TGTGCCAGCAGTGTCACCCAGACTGTGTTGGCAGATACGCAGTATTTT
cdr3_aa: CASSVTQTVLADTQYF

clone_size: many
d_call: NA
v_call: TRBV27
j_call: TRBJ2-5
cdr3_nt: TGTGCCAGCAGTTTTTCAGGGGCCAGAGAGACCCAGTACTTC
cdr3_aa: CASSFSGARETQYF

clone_size: few
d_call: NA
v_call: TRBV3-1
j_call: TRBJ2-3
cdr3_nt: TGTGCCAGCAGCCCACTCCTTTCAGATACGCAGTATTTT
cdr3_aa: CASSPLLSDTQYF

clone_size: NA
d_call: NA
v_call: TRBV7-9
j_call: TRBJ1-2
cdr3_nt: TGTGCCAGCAGCTTACCCCCTCATGGCTACACCTTC
cdr3_aa: CASSLPPHGYTF

clone_size: NA
d_call: NA
v_call: TRBV4-3
j_call: TRBJ2-7
cdr3_nt: TGCGCCAGCAGCCAAGACTGGGGGCCCGACGAGCAGTACTTC
cdr3_aa: CASSQDWGPDEQYF

clone_size: NA
d_call: TRBD2
v_call: TRBV19
j_call: TRBJ2-1
cdr3_nt: TGTGCCAGTAGTATTTCCAGCGGGACGGTCAATGAGCAGTTCTTC
cdr3_aa: CASSISSGTVNEQFF

clone_size: many
d_call: TRBD1
v_call: TRBV6-5
j_call: TRBJ2-4
cdr3_nt: TGTGCCAGCAGGCAGCGGACAGGGACCAAAAACATTCAGTACTTC
cdr3_aa: CASRQRTGTKNIQYF

clone_size: few
d_call: NA
v_call: TRBV16
j_call: TRBJ2-7
cdr3_nt: TGTGCCAGCAGCCCTACAGGGCCCTACTCCTACGAGCAGTACTTC
cdr3_aa: CASSPTGPYSYEQYF

clone_size: NA
d_call: NA
v_call: TRBV19
j_call: TRBJ2-2
cdr3_nt: TGTGCCAGTAGTATCTTTGGGCTCAGAAGCACCGGGGAGCTGTTTTTT
cdr3_aa: CASSIFGLRSTGELFF

clone_size: many
d_call: NA
v_call: TRBV6-1
j_call: TRBJ1-1
cdr3_nt: TGTGCCAGCAGTGAATTGACAGGCCCAGACTTCTTT
cdr3_aa: CASSELTGPDFF